This passage covers 6 T cell receptor beta chains from one sample sequenced in a study of blood T cell repertoires in COVID-19. TCRdb's copy holds only in-frame clones and misses some; the assay was immunoSEQ multiplex PCR. The sample contains 170,000 or so clones, around 84% of which appear only once. What was sequenced was peripheral blood. These receptors originate from a man aged 50 to 60 with active or convalescent COVID-19.

This clone was observed a handful of times. The CDR3 DNA sequence: TGTGCCAGCAGCTCCCCCGAGCGGGCGGTGAACACTGAAGCTTTCTTT. Translating gives CASSSPERAVNTEAFF. The V gene is TRBV7-9, the J gene TRBJ1-1; D ambiguous. Germline V gene data show CDR1 as SEHNR and CDR2 as FQNEAQ (reference sequence). The CDR3 is 16 amino acids. Trimming removed 4 bases from V and 0 bases from J, with 15 bases in between.

Comments on this clone: Other DNA sequences in the sample encode the same CDR3. The chain is built from TRBV12-3 or TRBV12-4 and TRBJ1-2; 7 positions match TRBD1. The CDR3 runs to 11 residues. Trimming took 4 bases from V and 8 from J; bases not matched to a gene: 1. The CDR3 DNA reads as TGTGCCAGCAGTTACAGGGGAGGCTACACCTTC. Protein product: CASSYRGGYTF.

The rearrangement joins TRBV6-6 to TRBJ2-5; the match to TRBD1 covers 10 bases. J was trimmed by 5 bases and V by 7 bases; bases with no gene match: 4. Looked up from germline, CDR1 is MNHNY and CDR2 is SVGAGI (reference sequence). The CDR3 covers 13 residues. Here the CDR3 reads CASTDRGQETQYF. The CDR3 DNA reads as TGTGCCAGCACAGACAGGGGGCAGGAGACCCAGTACTTC.

As concerns this clone: Relative to the germline gene, one junction end is altered; a read error may explain this. The chain uses TRBV10-1 and TRBJ1-5; a possible D gene is TRBD1 (5 bases). CDR1 and CDR2 (germline): WNHNN, SYGVQD (reference sequence). This CDR3 is built from 14 residues. The CDR3 sequence is CASSRGEGPSVMDF. CDR3 in DNA: TGCGCCAGCTCCCGAGGGGAGGGTCCTAGCGTTATGGATTTT.

A few counts support this clone. The V and J genes are TRBV11-2 and TRBJ1-3; D remains ambiguous. From germline, CDR1 is SGHAT and CDR2 FQNNGV. The CDR3 loop spans 15 amino acids. The V end was cut by 5 bases, the J end by 2 bases, with 13 bases between. This CDR3 reads CASSRTVPTGNTIYF. For the CDR3, the DNA is TGTGCCAGCAGCCGAACAGTGCCTACTGGAAACACCATATATTTT.

The J gene is TRBJ2-3, the V gene TRBV6-4; D uncertain. The length of the CDR3 is 11 residues. Germline V CDR1 and CDR2: MRHNA, SNTAGT. Between the trimmed V and J ends, which lost 6 bases and 6 bases, there was a span of 7 bases. The CDR3 is CASRLGDTQYF. The CDR3 DNA follows: TGTGCCAGCAGACTGGGCGATACGCAGTATTTT.